The rows below give T cell receptor beta chains drawn from one sample of a study of tumour-infiltrating T cells in Burkitt lymphoma. Profiled with immunoSEQ multiplex PCR; TCRdb holds only in-frame clones, not every one. Found here are some 13,000 clones, around 80% of them singletons; the top ten hold more than 5.5%. Sequences were obtained from tumor tissue. Source of these receptors: a human donor with diffuse large B-cell lymphoma. CDR3s include the opening cysteine and the closing phenylalanine or tryptophan. Each record gives: clone size, J gene, V gene, CDR3 protein. Clone sizes are given selectively: once, few, many, or a class where the clone is expanded.

once	TRBJ2-5	TRBV5-1	CASSVLQGAQETQYF
.	TRBJ2-7	TRBV5-6	CASSLTGGPYEQYF
.	TRBJ1-4	TRBV15	CAASGARGQGLEKLFF
few	TRBJ2-1	TRBV6-5	CASSYSIESSYNEQFF
.	TRBJ1-4	TRBV6-1	CASSERQRGEKLFF
.	TRBJ1-2	TRBV19	CASSGTPFNYGYTF
.	TRBJ2-7	TRBV27	CASVSHAGRLYEQYF
.	TRBJ2-1	TRBV2	CASSVNGRTTYNEQFF
.	TRBJ1-2	TRBV29-1	CSVGNDYGYTF
.	TRBJ1-2	TRBV10-2	CASQAGYETFSLGGYTF
.	TRBJ2-7	TRBV28	CASILTRGSYEQYF
.	TRBJ2-1	TRBV11-2	CASSLTSHPRLNEQFF
medium-sized	TRBJ2-1	TRBV4-1	CASSQSGGYNEQFF